This T cell receptor beta chain is drawn from a study of a mutant IDH1 vaccine in newly diagnosed glioma. This clone was seen a single time. What it binds is not known. Clones were sequenced by immunoSEQ multiplex PCR, and TCRdb holds only the in-frame ones, with some missing. The table lists about 48,000 clones, under 85% of them singletons, with about 7% in the top ten. CDR3 length: 13 residues. The germline V gene encodes CDR1 SEHNR and CDR2 FQNEAQ (reference sequence). Trimming pared 4 bases from V and 3 bases from J, leaving 9 bases between. As to time point: week 35, safety follow-up. Vaccination used 300 ug of mutant IDH1 20-mer peptide per dose, with topical imiquimod.

The source of this sequence is a man in his forties with glioma. Sequenced here: PBMCs, sampled from a glioma patient whose treatment included an IDH1 peptide vaccine. The gene calls are TRBV7-9 and TRBJ1-2; D gene unclear. DNA of the CDR3: TGTGCCAGCAGCTCGGACGGATACTATGGCTACACCTTC. Its protein is CASSSDGYYGYTF.